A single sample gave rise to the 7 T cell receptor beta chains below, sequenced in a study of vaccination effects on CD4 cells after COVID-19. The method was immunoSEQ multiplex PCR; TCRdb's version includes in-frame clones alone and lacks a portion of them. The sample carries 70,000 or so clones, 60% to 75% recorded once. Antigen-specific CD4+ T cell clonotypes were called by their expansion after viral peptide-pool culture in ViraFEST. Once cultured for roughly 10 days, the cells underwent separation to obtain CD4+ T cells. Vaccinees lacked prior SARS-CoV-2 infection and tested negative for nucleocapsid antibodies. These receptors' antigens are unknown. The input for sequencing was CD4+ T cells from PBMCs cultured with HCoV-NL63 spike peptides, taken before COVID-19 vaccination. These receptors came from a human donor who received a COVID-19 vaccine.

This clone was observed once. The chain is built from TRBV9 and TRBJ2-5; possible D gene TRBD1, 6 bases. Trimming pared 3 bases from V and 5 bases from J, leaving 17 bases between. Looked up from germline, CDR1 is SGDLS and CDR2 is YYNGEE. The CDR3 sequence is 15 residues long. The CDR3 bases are TGTGCCAGCAGCGCGAACAGGGTCGTAGGGGAGACCCAGTACTTC. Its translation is CASSANRVVGETQYF.

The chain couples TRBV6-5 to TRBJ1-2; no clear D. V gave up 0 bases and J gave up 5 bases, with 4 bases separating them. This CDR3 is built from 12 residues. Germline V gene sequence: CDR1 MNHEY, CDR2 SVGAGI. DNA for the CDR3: TGTGCCAGCAGTTACTCGGGGTATGGCTACACCTTC. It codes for CASSYSGYGYTF.

The CDR3 nucleotides are TGTGCCAGCAGCGTAGTAGGGACCGCCGGGGCCCAGTACTTC. Its translation: CASSVVGTAGAQYF. This chain joins TRBV9 and TRBJ2-5; perhaps D is TRBD1 or TRBD2 (5 bases each). There are 14 residues in the CDR3. Germline values: CDR1 SGDLS, CDR2 YYNGEE. Trimming took 0 bases from V and 9 from J, leaving 15 bases between them.

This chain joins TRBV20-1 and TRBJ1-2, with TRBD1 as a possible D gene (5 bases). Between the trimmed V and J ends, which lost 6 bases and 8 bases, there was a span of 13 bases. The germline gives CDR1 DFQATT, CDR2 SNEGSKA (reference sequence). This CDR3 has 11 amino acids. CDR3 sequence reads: CSARGTEGYTF. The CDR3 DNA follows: TGCAGTGCCCGGGGGACTGAGGGCTACACCTTC.

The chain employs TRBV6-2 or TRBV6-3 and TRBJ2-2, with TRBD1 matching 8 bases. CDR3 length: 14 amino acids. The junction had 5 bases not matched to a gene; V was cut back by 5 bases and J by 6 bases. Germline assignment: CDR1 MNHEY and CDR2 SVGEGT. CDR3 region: CASSTPGGAGELFF. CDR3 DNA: TGTGCCAGCAGTACACCAGGGGGCGCCGGGGAGCTGTTTTTT.

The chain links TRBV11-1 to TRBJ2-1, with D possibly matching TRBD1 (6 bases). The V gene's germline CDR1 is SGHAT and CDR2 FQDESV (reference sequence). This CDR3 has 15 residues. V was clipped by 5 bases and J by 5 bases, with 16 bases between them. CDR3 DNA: TGTGCCAGCAGCCGCATACAGGGTCGCGACAATGAGCAGTTCTTC. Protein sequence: CASSRIQGRDNEQFF. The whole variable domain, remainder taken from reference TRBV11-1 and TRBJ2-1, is EAEVAQSPRYKITEKSQAVAFWCDPISGHATLYWYRQILGQGPELLVQFQDESVVDDSQLPKDRFSAERLKGVDSTLKIQPAELGDSAMYLCASSRIQGRDNEQFFGPGTRLTVL.

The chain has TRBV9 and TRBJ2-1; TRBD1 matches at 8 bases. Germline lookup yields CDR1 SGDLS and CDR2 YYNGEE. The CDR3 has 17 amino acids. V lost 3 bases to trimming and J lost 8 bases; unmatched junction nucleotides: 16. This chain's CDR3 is CASSALSGTGPSDEQFF. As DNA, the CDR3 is TGTGCCAGCAGCGCACTATCCGGGACAGGCCCTTCTGATGAGCAGTTCTTC.